This T cell receptor beta chain was obtained from a study of blood T cell repertoires in COVID-19. Overall study: The samples span acute and convalescent COVID-19 from the United States, Italy and Spain.

Libraries were prepared by immunoSEQ multiplex PCR; TCRdb keeps only in-frame clonotypes and omits some of them. The repertoire holds 65,000 to 85,000 clones, with roughly nine tenths as singletons. The CDR3 has 13 amino acids. The germline V and J ends were trimmed by 2 bases and 1 base, with 5 bases remaining between them. The V gene's germline CDR1 is KGHSH and CDR2 LQKENI. V is TRBV18 and J is TRBJ1-2; D is uncertain. This clonotype was sampled from a middle-aged man with active COVID-19. Sequencing was performed on peripheral blood. The DNA for the CDR3 is TGTGCCAGCTCACCATTAGATAACTATGGCTACACCTTC. It specifies CASSPLDNYGYTF.